This T cell receptor beta chain appears in the sequencing data of a study of CD8+ T cells in alopecia areata listed by TCRdb under 2018. At the level of the whole study: Treated patients were enrolled in an open-label pilot trial of oral tofacitinib, 5 to 10 mg twice daily, for moderate-to-severe alopecia areata. Tofacitinib was administered for 6 to 18 months, and 6 months of follow-up off drug were then conducted to assess delayed response and recurrence. The study used high-throughput TCRbeta sequencing to examine T cell clonal expansion in alopecia areata, in both the C3H/HeJ mouse model and human patients. Human TCRbeta sequencing covered scalp tissue and sorted CD4+ and CD8+ peripheral blood T cells from patchy and totalis/universalis alopecia areata patients and healthy controls. Biopsies were taken from tofacitinib-treated patients at baseline and again at 4 and 24 weeks into treatment, and several of those patients also had a later scalp biopsy. Scalp clonality was compared across normal scalp (n=4), patchy alopecia areata scalp (n=8), and alopecia totalis/universalis scalp (n=8). RNA was extracted with the PAXgene miRNA kit for fixed scalp, the miRNeasy kit for PBMCs, and the RNeasy kit for mouse skin. TCRbeta CDR3 regions were amplified by immunoSEQ multiplex PCR using 35 Vbeta forward and 13 Jbeta reverse primers.

V drops 8 bases and J drops 3 bases, leaving 16 bases in between. The germline V gene specifies SNHLY as CDR1 and FYNNEI as CDR2. Measured from the cysteine to the phenylalanine, the CDR3 is 15 residues long. This entry keeps only the CDR3 DNA: 45 bases, framed from base 1. About this clone: Its binding antigen is unknown. No much larger clone exists at a distance of one base, and base qualities are not known.

Libraries came from the immunoSEQ multiplex PCR assay. To provide template for TCR sequencing, every sample had RNA extracted and reverse transcribed into cDNA. SuperScript III was used to make first-strand cDNA, primed with a 2:1 mix of oligo-dT and random hexamers. A synthetic immune receptor repertoire was used to measure amplification bias, and any remaining bias was corrected computationally. The paper's data handling went like this. After raw reads were preprocessed to remove errors, the CDR3 was defined following IMGT conventions as running from the conserved cysteine to phenylalanine. To get clonality, Shannon entropy was normalized by log2 of the number of productive unique TCRs and the result was subtracted from 1. Whether each scalp clone was CD4 or CD8 was inferred by checking scalp TCRbeta sequences against the CD4 and CD8 repertoires from sorted blood. Here the immuneACCESS table is served through TCRdb, limited to in-frame sequences with V and J called. Missing clones are a known gap in these copies; in checked studies unresolved V genes cover under half, and the rest lacks a known reason. V and J calls and clone size follow that table, whereas D and trimming were derived from the DNA. Within this sample are over 120,000 clones, with about 60% of them counted one time only. Of the sample, under 6.5% is held by the ten largest clones.

The time point label on this specimen signifies: baseline before oral tofacitinib. Lesional scalp punch biopsies and peripheral blood were obtained from alopecia areata patients. PBMCs were isolated by density centrifugation and stained for CD3, CD4 and CD8, and CD4+ and CD8+ T cells were sorted on a FACSAria. Beyond this particular receptor, the publication reports: Compared with mice, TCR sequences shared between patients were less clear, possibly partly because of HLA diversity across the patient population. Lesional scalp, especially in alopecia totalis/universalis, showed higher clonality and more expanded CD8+ clones than normal scalp, suggesting antigenic drive. Unlike mouse skin, which is dominated by gammadelta T cells, normal human skin has resident alphabeta T cells that are also sequenced, and this complicates analysis of the scalp TCR repertoire.

The receptor was derived from a human donor with alopecia areata. The chain links TRBV2 with TRBJ2-2; no D segment can be confidently identified. The sample was CD4+ T cells sorted from blood, taken at week 0. The DNA sequence follows: TGTGCCAGCCGAGAGTCCCTTCTCCACACCGGGGAGCTGTTTTTT. The resulting protein is CASRESLLHTGELFF.